These T cell receptor beta chains were read from a single sample in a study of blood T cell repertoires in COVID-19. The repertoire was sequenced with immunoSEQ multiplex PCR; TCRdb's copy has only in-frame clones and lacks some. This table holds about 180,000 clones, 90% found once. The sequencing sample was made of peripheral blood. These receptor sequences come from a man between 45 and 60 years old with acute or convalescent COVID-19. Each CDR3 is given with its conserved first and last residue. D genes are given only for firm matches. Rows may omit the clone size; those that give it use once, few, many or a size class.

clone_size | d_call | j_call | v_call | cdr3_nt | cdr3_aa
NA | TRBD1 | TRBJ1-5 | TRBV28 | TGTGCCAGCAGTTATACAGGGGTTTCCAATCAGCCCCAGCATTTT | CASSYTGVSNQPQHF
NA | NA | TRBJ1-2 | TRBV15 | TGTGCCACCAGCAGAGATCGGAGTCTCAACTATGGCTACACCTTC | CATSRDRSLNYGYTF
NA | NA | TRBJ2-7 | TRBV24-1 | TGTGCCACCAGTGCCACCGACAGGATCTACGAGCAGTACTTC | CATSATDRIYEQYF
NA | NA | TRBJ2-2 | TRBV19 | TGTGCCAGTGAAAGAGGGATCGGCACCGGGGAGCTGTTTTTT | CASERGIGTGELFF
NA | TRBD1 | TRBJ2-1 | TRBV6-5 | TGTGCCAGCAGTACTGACAGGGGCAACAATGAGCAGTTCTTC | CASSTDRGNNEQFF
NA | NA | TRBJ2-7 | TRBV28 | TGTGCCAGCAGTGACAGCTCCTACGAGCAGTACTTC | CASSDSSYEQYF
NA | TRBD2 | TRBJ2-1 | TRBV6-5 | TGTGCCAGCAGTCCCGGGGGGTCCTACAATGAGCAGTTCTTC | CASSPGGSYNEQFF
once | NA | TRBJ1-2 | TRBV7-9 | TGTGCCAGCAGCCTTGACAGCCCTATAGGCTACACCTTC | CASSLDSPIGYTF
NA | TRBD1 | TRBJ2-5 | TRBV11-1 | TGTGCCAGCAGCTTAGCCAGGGGGCTCCAAGAGACCCAGTACTTC | CASSLARGLQETQYF
NA | NA | TRBJ1-6 | TRBV28 | TGTGCCAGCAGTTTTCCCGGTAATAATTCACCCCTCCACTTT | CASSFPGNNSPLHF
NA | TRBD1 | TRBJ1-2 | TRBV4-3 | TGCGCCAGCAGCCGCCAGCGGGGACAGGGGCACTATGGCTACACCTTC | CASSRQRGQGHYGYTF
NA | TRBD2 | TRBJ2-3 | TRBV30 | TGTGCCTGGAAACTTAGCGGGACGGCCTTGCGGACGCAGTATTTT | CAWKLSGTALRTQYF
NA | NA | TRBJ1-6 | TRBV23-1 | TGCGCCAGACCTCCTCGGTCGGGTTCACCCCTCCACTTT | CARPPRSGSPLHF
NA | TRBD2 | TRBJ2-1 | TRBV11-2 | TGTGCCAGCAGCCCAGAGGGACTAGCGGGGAGCTCCTACAATGAGCAGTTCTTC | CASSPEGLAGSSYNEQFF
NA | NA | TRBJ1-1 | TRBV6-2/TRBV6-3 | TGTGCCAGCAGTTACGCACCCCCAGGGGTAGGCACTGAAGCTTTCTTT | CASSYAPPGVGTEAFF
NA | TRBD2 | TRBJ2-7 | TRBV27 | TGTGCCAGCAGTCTCGGGGGGGCGGCCTTCCCCTACGAGCAGTACTTC | CASSLGGAAFPYEQYF
NA | TRBD1 | TRBJ1-2 | TRBV19 | TGTGCCAGTAGTATAACCGGGGACAGGGGAAGCTATGGCTACACCTTC | CASSITGDRGSYGYTF